The subject of this entry is one T cell receptor beta chain. Data came from immunoSEQ multiplex PCR; TCRdb stores just in-frame clones and leaves some out. Of under 200,000 clones in the sample, approximately 88% were seen once. The data originate from a study of blood T cell repertoires in COVID-19. Trimming took 5 bases from V and 7 from J; bases not matched to a gene: 6. In germline, CDR1 is LNHDA, CDR2 SQIVND (reference sequence). This CDR3 spans 15 amino acids. The chain employs TRBV19 and TRBJ1-5; 12 bases align to TRBD1. Sequenced sample: PBMCs or T cells enriched from blood (not recorded which). The TCR was taken from a woman between 50 and 59 years old who had recovered from COVID-19. CDR3 loop: CASSGTGGARQPQHF. The CDR3 DNA reads TGTGCCAGTAGTGGGACAGGGGGCGCGCGACAGCCCCAGCATTTT.